The table lists the clone carrying this TCR beta chain with a count of one. Here immunoSEQ multiplex PCR was the method, and the copy in TCRdb shows in-frame clones only, minus some. The sample shows around 68,000 clones, 75% to 95% of them seen only once. Germline assignment: CDR1 SGHDT and CDR2 YYEEEE. The V and J ends lost 2 bases and 0 bases, in that order; junction bases with no gene match: 10. This CDR3 spans 19 amino acids. This sample was taken from a study of T cell changes during pregnancy in multiple sclerosis. Sequenced material: CD4+ T cells from peripheral blood mononuclear cells, taken before pregnancy. This receptor was taken from a female donor with multiple sclerosis, enrolled in a pregnancy study. This chain joins TRBV5-6 and TRBJ2-7; 14 nucleotides line up with TRBD2. For the CDR3, the DNA is TGTGCCAGCAGCTTAGTATTCGGACTAGCGGGGGGCCTCTCCTACGAGCAGTACTTC. This sequence encodes CASSLVFGLAGGLSYEQYF.